This TCR beta chain came from a study of Ad26.COV2.S vaccination and SARS-CoV-2 variants. Looking at the study overall: It was the COV1001 Ad26.COV2.S trial arm that included the donor.

TCRdb keeps only in-frame clones here, not all; method: immunoSEQ multiplex PCR. The table has approximately 420,000 clones, approximately 86% seen once. Treatment in this sample: some 19 received Ad26.COV2.S at low or high dose, single or two shots; 5 received placebo; per-sample allocation not given. At day 63 after the first vaccine or placebo injection, samples were drawn. The sequence was collected from a person between 18 and 60 years old who received the Ad26.COV2.S COVID-19 vaccine or a placebo. Material: peripheral blood, obtained in a trial of Ad26.COV2.S vaccine versus placebo.

CDR3 protein: CASSTDGRQPQHF. The CDR3 DNA is TGTGCCAGCAGCACCGACGGTCGTCAGCCCCAGCATTTT. The gene calls are TRBV7-9 and TRBJ1-5; D uncertain. CDR3 size: 13 residues. Trimming left V 5 bases short and J 6 bases short, with 11 bases between. Germline CDR1 is SEHNR and CDR2 is FQNEAQ (reference sequence).